The 10 T cell receptor beta chains given below trace back to one sample, sequenced in a study of T cell changes during pregnancy in multiple sclerosis. TCRdb's copy holds only in-frame clones and misses some; the assay was immunoSEQ multiplex PCR. The table shows more than 55,000 clones, with approximately 94% occurring only once. Source: peripheral blood, taken in the third trimester of pregnancy. These receptors came from a female donor with multiple sclerosis, enrolled in a pregnancy study.

The DNA of the CDR3 is TGTGCCAGCAGTGAAGTGTGGGGAGGCAAAAACATTCAGTACTTC. Residues: CASSEVWGGKNIQYF. The rearrangement links TRBV6-1 to TRBJ2-4; D is possibly TRBD2 (6 bases). V dropped 1 base and J dropped 3 bases, with 10 bases sitting between them. CDR1 MNHNS and CDR2 SASEGT come from the germline V gene. The CDR3 sequence is 15 residues long.

The V gene is TRBV10-3, the J gene TRBJ1-1; D gene unclear. Germline CDR1 and CDR2: ENHRY and SYGVKD. The CDR3 loop spans 13 amino acids. V lost 9 bases, J lost 6 bases, and 17 bases lay in between. The chain's CDR3 is CAMRATDRPEAFF. As DNA, the CDR3 is TGTGCCATGAGGGCCACGGATCGCCCTGAAGCTTTCTTT.

This clone was seen a few times. The chain links TRBV18 to TRBJ2-1, with TRBD1 matching over 9 bases. This CDR3 contains 17 residues. Germline V gene lookup returns CDR1 KGHSH and CDR2 LQKENI. Germline trimming cut 3 bases from V and 9 bases from J; bases unmatched to any gene: 15. The CDR3 is CASSPREQGAQGSEQFF. The CDR3 DNA reads TGTGCCAGCTCACCCAGAGAACAGGGGGCGCAGGGGAGTGAGCAGTTCTTC.

This chain joins TRBV6-4 and TRBJ2-3; 10 nucleotides match TRBD2. Germline-derived CDR1 and CDR2 are MRHNA and SNTAGT. This CDR3 has 16 residues. Unmatched junction bases numbered 4, after V lost 3 bases and J lost 1 base. CDR3 sequence: CASSELGTSGTDTQYF. CDR3 sequence (DNA): TGTGCCAGCAGTGAACTCGGGACTAGCGGCACAGATACGCAGTATTTT.

V is TRBV4-1 and J is TRBJ2-7, with 8 nucleotides matching TRBD1. V lost 5 bases to trimming and J lost 2 bases; unmatched junction nucleotides: 5. CDR3 length equals 14 residues. The V gene's germline CDR1 is MGHRA and CDR2 YSYEKL. CDR3 coding DNA: TGCGCCAGCAGCAGCGGACAGGGCACCTACGAGCAGTACTTC. This translates into CASSSGQGTYEQYF.

Only one count was recorded for this clone. The genes are TRBV28 and TRBJ2-7, with 10 bases matching TRBD2. Germline CDR1 is MDHEN and CDR2 is SYDVKM. The trim removed 4 bases at V and 2 bases at J, leaving 2 bases unmatched. This CDR3 is built from 14 residues. The CDR3 DNA reads as TGTGCCAGCAGTTATAGCGGGAGGCCCTACGAGCAGTACTTC. Its translation is CASSYSGRPYEQYF. The entire variable domain, with the rest obtained from reference TRBV28 and TRBJ2-7, is as follows: DVKVTQSSRYLVKRTGEKVFLECVQDMDHENMFWYRQDPGLGLRLIYFSYDVKMKEKGDIPEGYSVSREKKERFSLILESASTNQTSMYLCASSYSGRPYEQYFGPGTRLTVT.

The chain employs TRBV28 and TRBJ2-7, with TRBD2 matching over 7 bases. Germline V lookup: CDR1 MDHEN, CDR2 SYDVKM. The CDR3 has 12 amino acids. V was pared by 6 bases and J by 3 bases, with 2 bases of the junction left unmatched. The CDR3 region has the DNA TGTGCCAGCAGAGGACTAGTCTACGAGCAGTACTTC. This sequence encodes CASRGLVYEQYF.

This chain links TRBV2 with TRBJ2-7; TRBD1 aligns across 8 bases. Unmatched junction bases numbered 7, after V lost 7 bases and J lost 2 bases. The CDR3 is 14 residues long. Germline V CDR1 and CDR2: SNHLY, FYNNEI. The CDR3 DNA reads as TGTGCCAGCAAATACGGACAGGGTCCCTACGAGCAGTACTTC. This gives the protein CASKYGQGPYEQYF.

This rearrangement joins TRBV5-1 to TRBJ1-4; weak D call: TRBD1 (6 bases). CDR3 length equals 14 residues. Trimming pared 4 bases from V and 5 bases from J, leaving 12 bases between. Germline V gives CDR1 SGHRS, CDR2 YFSETQ. The CDR3, as DNA: TGCGCCAGCAGCAAGGACAGACGCAATGAAAAACTGTTTTTT. As protein: CASSKDRRNEKLFF.

The chain joins TRBV29-1 to TRBJ2-2, with 10 bases identical to TRBD1. The V gene's germline CDR1 is SQVTM and CDR2 ANQGSEA. V was pared by 7 bases and J by 4 bases, with 6 bases of the junction left unmatched. This CDR3 region has 14 residues. The CDR3 loop is CSATDRGSTGELFF. The CDR3 nucleotides are TGCAGCGCTACGGACAGGGGGTCCACCGGGGAGCTGTTTTTT.